This TCR beta chain was observed in a study of a mutant IDH1 vaccine in newly diagnosed glioma. Across the whole study: Mean patient age was around 40 years; about 60% were male and around 40% female. Study observations and caveats: There were vaccine-induced immune responses in approximately 95% of the patients. Changes to the top peripheral T cell clonotypes appeared unrelated to pseudoprogression.

The time point here: baseline, week 1 (first vaccination visit). Treatment in this sample: pre-vaccination baseline after standard-of-care therapy. In the case of this clone: Its antigen is as yet unknown.

Germline values: CDR1 SGHRS, CDR2 YFSETQ. The CDR3 runs to 15 residues. V was cut by 3 bases and J by 10 bases, with 19 bases left in between. Generated by immunoSEQ multiplex PCR, the TCRdb table keeps only in-frame clones and is missing some. The table has more than 80,000 clones, roughly 85% seen once. The sequencing used PBMCs, collected from a glioma patient treated with radiotherapy, temozolomide or both. V and J are TRBV5-1 and TRBJ1-4, with D perhaps matching TRBD1 (5 bases). The TCR sequence derives from a woman between 45 and 65 years old with glioma. CDR3 nucleotides: TGCGCCAGCAGCTGGGGGACGGAGTCCGTAGGAAAACTGTTTTTT. Its protein product is CASSWGTESVGKLFF. The variable domain in full, with the rest retrieved from reference TRBV5-1 and TRBJ1-4, is KAGVTQTPRYLIKTRGQQVTLSCSPISGHRSVSWYQQTPGQGLQFLFEYFSETQRNKGNFPGRFSGRQFSNSRSEMNVSTLELGDSALYLCASSWGTESVGKLFFGSGTQLSVL.